The sample holds a few counts of the clone carrying this T cell receptor (beta chain). What it recognizes is unknown. The sample is drawn from a study of T-cell memory formation after mild COVID-19. MiXCR, applied by TCRdb to the 5' RACE reads, yields one record per CDR3 protein. The sample carries hundreds of thousands of distinct CDR3 sequences, approximately 18% recorded once. Study-wide results and limits: Nothing showed for sure that second-wave clones peaking on day 37 were SARS-CoV-2 specific. Mainly CM and EM harbored the contracting CD4+ clones; mainly EMRA harbored the CD8+ ones. Clones contracting day 15 to 85 were balanced CD4/CD8; later expanders leaned CD4+.

CDR1 is SEHNR and CDR2 is FQNEAQ in the germline V gene (reference sequence). The CDR3 runs 14 residues. Deletions cut 5 bases from V and 3 bases from J, with 13 bases between. The TCR sequence derives from a man aged 18 to 29 who had mild COVID-19 (a few samples of this study predate the infection). Cell type and time point are not known. The gene calls are TRBV7-9 and TRBJ1-2, with unresolved D. Source material: PBMCs or a T cell subset sorted from them (not recorded which). This chain's CDR3 is CASSSRSVHYGYTF. CDR3 bases: TGTGCCAGCAGCAGTCGTTCGGTGCACTATGGCTACACCTTC.